This is a list of T cell receptor beta chains from one sample in a study of blood T cell repertoires in COVID-19. TCRdb keeps only in-frame clones here, not all; method: immunoSEQ multiplex PCR. The data contain around 210,000 clones, around 81% of them seen just once; the ten biggest clones take up less than 7%. Sequencing was carried out using peripheral blood. The source of these receptors is a woman in her 70s with acute or convalescent COVID-19. Each CDR3 is given with its conserved first and last residue. D genes are given only for firm matches. Clone size is shown for a subset of rows, as once, few, many or a class of expanded clone.

TRBV19	-	-	TRBJ2-1	CASTGSSYNEQFF	TGTGCCAGTACGGGGTCCTCCTACAATGAGCAGTTCTTC
TRBV28	-	TRBD2	TRBJ2-7	CASKPPSAGVGEQYF	TGTGCCAGCAAACCCCCCTCAGCGGGAGTGGGGGAGCAGTACTTC
TRBV2	once	TRBD1	TRBJ2-7	CASSLRDRGFNEQYF	TGTGCCAGCAGCCTCCGGGACAGGGGGTTCAACGAGCAGTACTTC
TRBV30	few	TRBD2	TRBJ2-1	CAWNRLAGDNEQFF	TGTGCCTGGAATAGACTAGCGGGAGACAATGAGCAGTTCTTC
TRBV24-1	-	TRBD1	TRBJ2-7	CATSDSGTGKYEQYF	TGTGCCACCAGTGACTCCGGGACAGGGAAGTACGAGCAGTACTTC
TRBV28	-	TRBD1	TRBJ1-1	CASSPLGQHLEAFF	TGTGCCAGCAGTCCTCTGGGACAGCACCTTGAAGCTTTCTTT
TRBV5-1	-	-	TRBJ1-4	CASSPGGSTNEKLFF	TGCGCCAGCAGCCCGGGGGGCTCAACTAATGAAAAACTGTTTTTT
TRBV18	-	-	TRBJ1-3	CASSPSAGLVHTIYF	TGTGCCAGCTCACCATCGGCAGGTTTAGTCCACACCATATATTTT
TRBV7-8	-	-	TRBJ2-4	CASSLGGLAKNIQYF	TGTGCCAGCAGCTTAGGCGGGCTAGCCAAAAACATTCAGTACTTC
TRBV5-8	-	TRBD2	TRBJ2-1	CASSQGLVTYNEQFF	TGTGCCAGCAGCCAGGGACTAGTAACCTACAATGAGCAGTTCTTC
TRBV2	-	TRBD1	TRBJ1-2	CASSVQGEGGYTF	TGTGCCAGCAGTGTACAGGGGGAGGGTGGCTACACCTTC
TRBV18	once	-	TRBJ2-5	CASSPPTPGRETQYF	TGTGCCAGCTCACCACCCACCCCAGGGAGGGAGACCCAGTACTTC
TRBV7-9	-	-	TRBJ2-7	CASSSPGDLTYEQYF	TGTGCCAGCAGTTCCCCGGGGGACCTCACCTACGAGCAGTACTTC
TRBV24-1	-	-	TRBJ2-2	CATSGGQGANTGELFF	TGTGCCACCAGTGGGGGGCAGGGCGCGAACACCGGGGAGCTGTTTTTT
TRBV6-5	-	-	TRBJ2-3	CASSYSSGSTDTQYF	TGTGCCAGCAGTTACTCTAGCGGTAGCACAGATACGCAGTATTTT
TRBV7-9	-	-	TRBJ2-7	CASTQTPGDEQYF	TGTGCCAGCACCCAAACTCCGGGAGACGAGCAGTACTTC
TRBV15	few	TRBD1	TRBJ2-1	CATSRQGGYEQFF	TGTGCCACCAGCAGACAAGGGGGCTATGAGCAGTTCTTC
TRBV5-1	-	TRBD2	TRBJ2-1	CASSLLAESYNEQFF	TGCGCCAGCAGCTTACTAGCGGAGTCCTACAATGAGCAGTTCTTC
TRBV10-2	-	TRBD2	TRBJ2-7	CASSEVPSGSSYEQYF	TGCGCCAGCAGTGAGGTCCCTAGCGGGAGTTCCTACGAGCAGTACTTC
TRBV6-4	-	TRBD1	TRBJ1-6	CASSGRDRVYSPLHF	TGTGCCAGCAGTGGCCGGGACAGGGTATATTCACCCCTCCACTTT
TRBV7-2	-	-	TRBJ2-7	CASSFRLSTYEQYF	TGTGCCAGCAGCTTTAGACTTTCCACCTACGAGCAGTACTTC
TRBV28	-	TRBD2	TRBJ2-3	CASSLLADTDTQYF	TGTGCCAGCAGTTTACTAGCGGACACAGATACGCAGTATTTT
TRBV19	once	TRBD2	TRBJ2-5	CASSMELAGGTQETQYF	TGTGCCAGTAGTATGGAACTAGCGGGAGGGACCCAAGAGACCCAGTACTTC
TRBV25-1	-	TRBD1	TRBJ1-1	CASSDADRGTEAFF	TGTGCCAGCAGTGACGCGGACAGGGGCACTGAAGCTTTCTTT
TRBV6-5	-	TRBD2	TRBJ2-1	CASSQLAGAPNEQFF	TGTGCCAGCAGTCAACTAGCGGGAGCCCCCAATGAGCAGTTCTTC
TRBV24-1	-	-	TRBJ2-4	CATSDPRGNKNIQYF	TGTGCCACCAGTGATCCCCGGGGGAACAAAAACATTCAGTACTTC
TRBV27	-	TRBD1	TRBJ2-6	CASSSTGLSPSGANVLTF	TGTGCCAGCAGTTCGACAGGGCTGTCGCCTTCTGGGGCCAACGTCCTGACTTTC
TRBV3-1/TRBV3-2	-	TRBD2	TRBJ2-5	CASSSGLAGGFGETQYF	TGTGCCAGCAGCTCGGGACTAGCGGGAGGTTTTGGGGAGACCCAGTACTTC
TRBV3-1/TRBV3-2	-	TRBD1	TRBJ2-1	CASSQGTGLSNEQFF	TGTGCCAGCAGCCAAGGGACAGGGCTCTCCAATGAGCAGTTCTTC
TRBV28	-	TRBD1	TRBJ2-3	CASSYVGTDQRDTQYF	TGTGCCAGCAGCTATGTTGGGACAGATCAGAGAGATACGCAGTATTTT
TRBV15	-	TRBD1	TRBJ1-6	CATQGQYYNSPLHF	TGTGCCACTCAGGGACAGTACTATAATTCACCCCTCCACTTT
TRBV3-1/TRBV3-2	-	TRBD2	TRBJ2-7	CASSRGTSGGSSYEQYF	TGTGCCAGCAGCCGGGGGACTAGCGGGGGGAGCTCCTACGAGCAGTACTTC
TRBV11-2	few	-	TRBJ2-7	CASSPGGTYEQYF	TGTGCCAGCAGCCCCGGGGGAACCTACGAGCAGTACTTC
TRBV10-3	many	TRBD2	TRBJ2-3	CAIRGTSGIYGGTDTQYF	TGTGCCATCCGTGGGACTAGCGGGATCTACGGGGGCACAGATACGCAGTATTTT
TRBV6-2/TRBV6-3	-	TRBD2	TRBJ2-3	CASSSLLAGGPDTQYF	TGTGCCAGCAGTTCCCTCCTAGCGGGAGGCCCAGATACGCAGTATTTT
TRBV5-4	-	-	TRBJ1-1	CASSLPGGRTEAFF	TGTGCCAGCAGCCTCCCAGGAGGGCGCACTGAAGCTTTCTTT
TRBV6-2/TRBV6-3	-	-	TRBJ1-1	CASSPPSGRGSTEAFF	TGTGCCAGCAGCCCTCCTAGCGGGCGAGGGAGCACTGAAGCTTTCTTT
TRBV6-6	-	-	TRBJ2-1	CASSPDRSHNEQFF	TGTGCCAGCAGTCCAGACAGGAGCCACAATGAGCAGTTCTTC
TRBV5-1	-	TRBD1	TRBJ2-5	CASSLGLIGTGDGETQYF	TGCGCCAGCAGCTTGGGGCTAATCGGGACAGGGGATGGAGAGACCCAGTACTTC
TRBV28	-	-	TRBJ1-4	CASSLRPGATNEKLFF	TGTGCCAGCAGTTTACGCCCGGGGGCAACTAATGAAAAACTGTTTTTT
TRBV13	-	-	TRBJ1-2	CASSLQVSANYGYTF	TGTGCCAGCTCCTTACAAGTTTCCGCCAACTATGGCTACACCTTC
TRBV20-1	few	TRBD1	TRBJ1-2	CSVPGQGGYTF	TGCAGTGTCCCGGGACAGGGTGGCTACACCTTC
TRBV18	few	TRBD1	TRBJ2-1	CASSQAGTGRPNEQFF	TGTGCCAGCTCACAGGCCGGGACAGGAAGGCCCAATGAGCAGTTCTTC
TRBV28	-	-	TRBJ2-2	CAGAGRPNTGELFF	TGTGCAGGGGCTGGGCGGCCGAACACCGGGGAGCTGTTTTTT